This section outlines one T cell receptor (beta chain) sequence together with its context. The antigen is not known. 13 Jbeta primers and 60 Vbeta primers were used for the PCR. Repertoires were generated with immunoSEQ multiplex PCR, while TCRdb's copy carries only in-frame clones and drops some. This table holds roughly 90,000 clones, about four fifths found once. The data originate from a study of cytomegalovirus exposure and HLA in healthy donors. Across the study: Unique TCRs numbering around 80 million, obtained from HLA-typed donors, made up an early data release.

The CDR3 spans 13 residues. Germline loops: CDR1 SGHNT, CDR2 YENEEA. The V end was cut by 5 bases, the J end by 8 bases, with 13 bases between. General observations from the study: TCR beta V- and J-gene trimming, according to a later analysis, was linked to a missense DCLRE1C variant.

The sample consisted of PBMCs. V usage is TRBV11-3 and J usage is TRBJ2-1; the D gene is possibly TRBD2 (5 bases). This clonotype originated in a man between 25 and 39 years old in good health and CMV-seronegative. The CDR3 loop reads CASSKRGYDEQFF. CDR3 bases: TGTGCCAGCAGCAAGCGAGGGTACGATGAGCAGTTCTTC.